These T cell receptor beta chains were read from a single sample in a study of regulatory T cells in long-lasting Graves disease. MiXCR was run by TCRdb on the multiplex PCR reads, yielding one entry per CDR3 protein. The profile shows 350,000 to 550,000 distinct CDR3 sequences, approximately 16% of them singletons. These data are also associated with another study on T cells in Graves' hyperthyroidism and ophthalmopathy.

The starting material was peripheral blood mononuclear cells (PBMCs), obtained at new diagnosis, from a patient treated with antithyroid drugs. Every receptor here comes from a woman younger than 35 with Graves disease. CDR3s include the opening cysteine and the closing phenylalanine or tryptophan. A D gene is named only where the DNA matches it firmly. The size of a clone is reported for some rows only, either as once, few or many, or as a class for expanded clones.

d_call: .
v_call: TRBV6-1
clone_size: many
j_call: TRBJ1-1
cdr3_aa: CASSNIAQFYTEAFF
cdr3_nt: TGTGCCAGCAGTAACATAGCTCAGTTTTACACTGAAGCTTTCTTT

d_call: .
v_call: TRBV12-3/TRBV12-4
clone_size: many
j_call: TRBJ2-2
cdr3_aa: CASSLVLRNGELFF
cdr3_nt: TGTGCCAGCAGTTTGGTCCTAAGGAACGGGGAGCTGTTTTTT

d_call: .
v_call: TRBV7-9
clone_size: .
j_call: TRBJ1-5
cdr3_aa: CASSLVSGDNQPQHF
cdr3_nt: TGTGCCAGCAGCTTAGTTTCGGGGGACAATCAGCCCCAGCATTTT

d_call: .
v_call: TRBV7-6
clone_size: many
j_call: TRBJ2-1
cdr3_aa: CASSPINNEQFF
cdr3_nt: TGTGCCAGCAGCCCCATAAACAATGAGCAGTTCTTC

d_call: .
v_call: TRBV24-1
clone_size: many
j_call: TRBJ2-1
cdr3_aa: CATSDRGHGYNEQFF
cdr3_nt: TGTGCCACCAGTGATCGGGGACACGGATACAATGAGCAGTTCTTC

d_call: TRBD2
v_call: TRBV20-1
clone_size: many
j_call: TRBJ2-5
cdr3_aa: CSASPREGGQETQYF
cdr3_nt: TGCAGTGCTTCTCCCCGGGAGGGGGGCCAAGAGACCCAGTACTTC

d_call: .
v_call: TRBV7-2
clone_size: .
j_call: TRBJ2-5
cdr3_aa: CASSFGDGGTKETQYF
cdr3_nt: TGTGCCAGCAGCTTCGGGGATGGGGGTACTAAAGAGACCCAGTACTTC

d_call: .
v_call: TRBV29-1
clone_size: .
j_call: TRBJ2-5
cdr3_aa: CSVAWGVQEAQYF
cdr3_nt: TGCAGCGTTGCGTGGGGGGTCCAAGAGGCCCAGTACTTC

d_call: .
v_call: TRBV30
clone_size: many
j_call: TRBJ1-2
cdr3_aa: CAWSILTLGNGYTF
cdr3_nt: TGTGCCTGGAGTATCCTGACTCTGGGAAATGGCTACACCTTC

d_call: TRBD1
v_call: TRBV20-1
clone_size: many
j_call: TRBJ2-1
cdr3_aa: CSARDRGYNEQFF
cdr3_nt: TGCAGTGCTAGGGACAGGGGCTACAATGAGCAGTTCTTC

d_call: .
v_call: TRBV9
clone_size: .
j_call: TRBJ2-1
cdr3_aa: CVSSVEGPLYNEQFF
cdr3_nt: TGTGTCAGCAGCGTAGAGGGCCCCCTTTACAATGAGCAGTTCTTC